This record looks at one TCR beta chain sequence and its context. Donors had localized lung adenocarcinoma, a non-small cell lung cancer. The sample originates from a study of CD4 and CD8 cells across lung adenocarcinoma regions. Each CDR3 protein gets one entry after TCRdb re-called the PCR reads with MiXCR. The sample contains about 12,000 distinct CDR3 sequences, about 50% of which appear only once. The CDR3 length is 14 residues. CDR1 DFQATT and CDR2 SNEGSKA come from the germline V gene (reference sequence). Sequencing was done on a sample of CD8+ T cells from the margin of a lung tumor. The receptor was derived from a male donor with lung adenocarcinoma. The CD4 and CD8 labels of this study may be unreliable. The chain carries TRBV20-1 and TRBJ2-5; 8 bases line up with TRBD1. The J call may be mistaken, given a closer DNA end match to TRBJ2-7. DNA for the CDR3: TGCAGTGCCTCGGACAGGGCTTCTTGGTACGAGCAGTACTTC. Encoded protein: CSASDRASWYEQYF.